This is a list of T cell receptor beta chains from one sample in a study of spatial heterogeneity in lung cancer. TCRdb called the 5' RACE reads again in MiXCR, with one record for every CDR3 protein. The sample carries 95,000 to 130,000 distinct CDR3 sequences, 12% recorded once. Sequencing was performed on PBMCs, taken at follow-up. The receptors derive from a male donor with early-stage non-small cell lung cancer. Both conserved end residues are part of each CDR3. The order of the fields is clone size, V gene, J gene, D gene, CDR3 DNA, CDR3 protein. The D gene is left open where the match is weak. Clone size is shown for a subset of rows, as once, few, many or a class of expanded clone.

>few|TRBV15|TRBJ2-7|-
TGTGCCACCTGTTCCACAGGGCATTCCTACGAGCAGTACTTC
CATCSTGHSYEQYF
>-|TRBV27|TRBJ2-7|TRBD1
TGTGCCAGCAGTCCCGTAGTACAGGGGTACGAGCAGTACTTC
CASSPVVQGYEQYF
>-|TRBV3-1|TRBJ2-2|-
TGTGCCAGCAGCCAAGTCACAGCCCTGAACACCGGGGAGCTGTTTTTT
CASSQVTALNTGELFF
>few|TRBV20-1|TRBJ2-1|-
TGCAGTGCTAGCCCCTTAAGCTCCTACAATGAGCAGTTCTTC
CSASPLSSYNEQFF
>many|TRBV5-5|TRBJ2-1|TRBD1
TGTGCCAGCAGCTCCGGGACAGGTACCGCTGAGCAGTTCTTC
CASSSGTGTAEQFF
>-|TRBV29-1|TRBJ2-5|-
TGCAGCGTTGAACCGACGCAGCAAGAGACCCAGTACTTC
CSVEPTQQETQYF
>many|TRBV9|TRBJ2-5|TRBD1
TGTGCCAGCAGCCCTCGGACAGGGCCGGAGACCCAGTACTTC
CASSPRTGPETQYF
>-|TRBV28|TRBJ1-5|TRBD1
TGTGCCAGCAGTCCATCCACAGGGGTTCAGCCCCAGCATTTT
CASSPSTGVQPQHF
>few|TRBV7-3|TRBJ2-6|-
TGTGCCAGCAGCCGCGGAACTGGGGCCAACGTCCTGACTTTC
CASSRGTGANVLTF
>many|TRBV5-6|TRBJ1-1|-
TGTGCCAGCAGCTTGGGTAGGGGCACTGAAGCTTTCTTT
CASSLGRGTEAFF
>-|TRBV28|TRBJ1-6|-
TGTGCCAGCAGTTACCCGGGGGGAGGGAGTTCACCCCTCCACTTT
CASSYPGGGSSPLHF
>-|TRBV29-1|TRBJ2-2|TRBD1
TGCAGCGTTCTGAGACAGGGGGACACCGGGGAGCTGTTTTTT
CSVLRQGDTGELFF
>few|TRBV4-3|TRBJ2-3|TRBD2
TGCGCCAGCAGCCAAGGGTCCAGCGGGGGGGCAGGTACGCAGTATTTT
CASSQGSSGGAGTQYF
>-|TRBV3-1|TRBJ2-6|-
TGTGCGGCCCAGGGTTCTGGGGCCAACGTCCTGACTTTC
CAAQGSGANVLTF
>many|TRBV29-1|TRBJ1-3|-
TGCAGCTTCGCCGGGGACTCTGGAAACACCATATATTTT
CSFAGDSGNTIYF
>-|TRBV12-3/TRBV12-4|TRBJ2-7|TRBD1
TGTGCCAGCAGCCCAGGACAGGGGAGTCGGCAGTACTTC
CASSPGQGSRQYF
>-|TRBV28|TRBJ2-7|-
TGTGCCAGCGCCCCGGGGAGCTCCTACGAGCAGTACTTC
CASAPGSSYEQYF
>many|TRBV28|TRBJ1-1|TRBD1
TGTGCCAGCGGTGGGGGACAGCCGAACACTGAAGCTTTCTTT
CASGGGQPNTEAFF
>-|TRBV20-1|TRBJ1-1|TRBD1
TGCAGTGCAAGAGACCCCAGGGGGCAAATCTTGGAAGCTTTCTTT
CSARDPRGQILEAFF
>many|TRBV10-3|TRBJ2-7|TRBD1
TGTGCCATCAGTCCGGGACAGGGGGTCTACGAGCAGTACTTC
CAISPGQGVYEQYF
>many|TRBV6-2/TRBV6-3|TRBJ1-2|-
TGTGCCAGCAGTTACTCCCGTGACAGAAAGCTGTACACCTTC
CASSYSRDRKLYTF
>-|TRBV25-1|TRBJ2-5|-
TGTGCCAGCAGTGAACCAGGGAGGACAGAGACCCAGTACTTC
CASSEPGRTETQYF
>-|TRBV24-1|TRBJ2-1|TRBD1
TGTGCCACCAGTGAGACGGACAGGGCTGAGAGGGATGAGCAGTTCTTC
CATSETDRAERDEQFF
>-|TRBV6-2/TRBV6-3|TRBJ2-7|-
TGTGCCAGCAGTTGGGCGCGCTTCTCCTCCGAGCAGTACTTC
CASSWARFSSEQYF
>many|TRBV5-1|TRBJ1-1|-
TGCGCCAGCAGCTTGGTTACCGGGACGGCGAACACTGAAGCTTTCTTT
CASSLVTGTANTEAFF